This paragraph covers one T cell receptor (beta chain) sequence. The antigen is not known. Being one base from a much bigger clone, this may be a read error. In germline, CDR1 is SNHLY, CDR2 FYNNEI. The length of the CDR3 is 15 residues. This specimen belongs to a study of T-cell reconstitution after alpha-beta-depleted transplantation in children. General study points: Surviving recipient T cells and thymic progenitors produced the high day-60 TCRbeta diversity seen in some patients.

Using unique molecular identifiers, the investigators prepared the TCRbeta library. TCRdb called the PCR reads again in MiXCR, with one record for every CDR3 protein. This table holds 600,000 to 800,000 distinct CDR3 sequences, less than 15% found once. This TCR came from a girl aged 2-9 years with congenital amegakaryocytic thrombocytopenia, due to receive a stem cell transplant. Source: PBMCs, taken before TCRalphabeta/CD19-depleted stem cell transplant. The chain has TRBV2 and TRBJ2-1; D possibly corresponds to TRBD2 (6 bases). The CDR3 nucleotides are TGTGCCAGCAGTGAACTCGGGAGTTCCTACAATGAGCCGTTCTTC. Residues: CASSELGSSYNEPFF.